What follows describes a single T cell receptor (beta chain). The antigen is unknown. The sample belongs to a study of shared clonotypes between healthy human individuals. The CDR3 consists of 16 residues. The ends were cut back, 6 bases at V and 0 bases at J, with 14 bases in the middle. Germline CDR1 LNHDA, CDR2 SQIVND (reference sequence). Naive-designated CD8 cells lacked CD45RO, were positively enriched for CCR7, and omitted terminally differentiated effector memory CD45RA+ cells. Study-level points and caveats: Sharing across a few donors was seen in 4% to 6.5% of naive CD4 clonotypes.

Data came from immunoSEQ multiplex PCR; TCRdb stores just in-frame clones and leaves some out. The sample consists of some 2.1 million clones, 93% of them appearing once. V and J are TRBV19 and TRBJ1-4; maybe TRBD1 (6 bases). The TCR was taken from a man aged 18 to 30 in good health. Some clones in this sample may be carry-over from other donors' samples. The material sequenced was naive CD8+ T cells from PBMCs. CDR3 sequence (DNA): TGTGCCAGTAGACCCCGACAGGATTCAACTAATGAAAAACTGTTTTTT. Protein product: CASRPRQDSTNEKLFF.